These 9 T cell receptor beta chains were all obtained from the same sample, sequenced in a study of T cell repertoires in cytomegalovirus infection. TCRdb independently ran MiXCR on the reads; one entry per CDR3 protein. The data show 490,000 or so distinct CDR3 sequences, roughly 10% seen once. Material for sequencing was PBMCs. The receptors shown here come from a human donor in good health (CMV status not recorded). Some clones in this sample may be carry-over from other donors' samples.

This clonotype turned up a few times. This sequence joins TRBV24-1 and TRBJ2-3, with 8 nucleotides matching TRBD2. With 3 bases clipped from V and 6 bases from J, the junction kept 7 bases outside the gene matches. Looked up from germline, CDR1 is KGHDR and CDR2 is SFDVKD. This CDR3 is 15 amino acids long. In DNA, the CDR3 is TGTGCCACCAGTGATCCCGGACTAGCTGCGGATACGCAGTATTTT. As protein: CATSDPGLAADTQYF.

The table lists this clonotype with many counts. The CDR3 DNA reads TGTGCCAGCAGCACTGGTCCCGACGAGCAGTACTTC. Translation gives CASSTGPDEQYF. The chain has TRBV7-3 and TRBJ2-7, with D unresolved. Trimming took off 5 bases at V and 5 bases at J, with 10 bases between the two ends. Germline V gene data show CDR1 as SGHTA and CDR2 as FQGTGA. The CDR3 totals 12 residues.

The chain carries TRBV20-1 and TRBJ1-3, with D unclear. The CDR3 spans 13 residues. The V gene lost 4 bases and the J gene lost 3 bases, with 10 bases spanning the gap. CDR1 and CDR2 (germline): DFQATT, SNEGSKA (reference sequence). Written as DNA, the CDR3 is TGCAGTGCTACCGTTCGGTTTGGAAACACCATATATTTT. This codes for CSATVRFGNTIYF.

This clonotype has more than one count but fewer than ten. The rearrangement uses TRBV30 and TRBJ2-2; D is undetermined. Deletions cut 4 bases from V and 5 bases from J, with 17 bases between. The CDR3 runs 15 residues. CDR1 is GTSNPN, CDR2 SVGIG, per germline (reference sequence). The CDR3 sequence: CAWTRKFSETGELFF. CDR3 bases: TGTGCCTGGACCCGGAAGTTCTCGGAGACCGGGGAGCTGTTTTTT.

This clonotype was seen at least ten times. The chain links TRBV7-9 to TRBJ1-5; possible D gene TRBD1, 5 bases. This CDR3 contains 14 residues. CDR1 and CDR2 from the germline V gene are SEHNR and FQNEAQ (reference sequence). The germline V and J ends were trimmed by 5 bases and 3 bases, with 11 bases remaining between them. The CDR3 nucleotides read TGTGCCAGCAGCCAAGGGGACTCCAATCAGCCCCAGCATTTT. Translated, it gives CASSQGDSNQPQHF.

Concerning this clonotype: Just one base apart from a much larger clone, this may be a read error. V usage is TRBV5-5 and J usage is TRBJ2-7; 14 bases agree with TRBD2. TRBJ2-1 matches the DNA end more closely, so the J call is doubtful. The V gene's germline CDR1 is SGHKS and CDR2 YYEKEE (reference sequence). This CDR3 has 15 amino acids. CDR3 sequence (DNA): TGTGCCAGCAGCGGGACTAGCGGGAGTTCCCACGAGCAGTTCTTC. Protein sequence: CASSGTSGSSHEQFF.

The chain employs TRBV20-1 and TRBJ2-7, with 13 bases that match TRBD2. Per the germline V gene, CDR1 is DFQATT and CDR2 is SNEGSKA (reference sequence). CDR3 size: 17 residues. V lost 5 bases, J lost 2 bases, and 12 bases stayed unmatched. This CDR3 is CSAEGLAGVSPPYEQYF. CDR3 DNA sequence: TGCAGTGCTGAAGGACTAGCGGGAGTGTCGCCCCCCTACGAGCAGTACTTC.

V is TRBV19 and J is TRBJ2-5; perhaps TRBD1 as D (6 bases). The V end lost 6 bases, the J end lost 3 bases, and 14 bases lay between the germline ends. This CDR3 has 14 residues. Per germline, CDR1 LNHDA and CDR2 SQIVND (reference sequence). In DNA, the CDR3 is TGTGCCAGTAGCAGACAGGTTATAGAAGAGACCCAGTACTTC. Protein product: CASSRQVIEETQYF.

This clonotype has ten or more counts. Relative to the germline gene, one junction end is altered; a read error may explain this. The gene calls are TRBV19 and TRBJ2-1; D is unresolved. The CDR3 covers 12 residues. CDR1 LNHDA and CDR2 SQIVND come from the germline V gene (reference sequence). CDR3 amino acids: CASSSFSSFVRF. In DNA form, the CDR3 reads TGTGCCAGTAGTAGTTTCTCCTCCTTCGTTCGCTTC.